This entry concerns a single T cell receptor beta chain. Its binding antigen is unknown. Per-base quality was not reported, and no clone a single base away is much larger than it. This entry belongs to a study of blood T cell repertoires in COVID-19 (dated by TCRdb to between 2020 and 2021). Looking at the study overall: Collaborator samples came from the United States, Italy and Spain and covered acute and convalescent phases of COVID-19. The material from the prospective study consisted of cDNA or gDNA derived from T cells, B-cell-depleted T cells, or PBMCs. Subjects who had been exposed to COVID-19, were actively infected with it, or had recovered from it provided the deeply sampled blood TCRbeta repertoires that made up the dataset. The repertoires were released in a freely available public database intended as a resource for research on the immune response to SARS-CoV-2. Samples were obtained from the ongoing ImmuneRACE study (first 160 participants) and from over a thousand subjects provided by 6 global collaborators. The sample metadata nearly always contained a de-identified subject ID, COVID-19 status, age in years and sex. HLA class I and class II types, where available, came from metadata supplied by the sample provider rather than from assay-based typing. The research as a whole found: Clinical and demographic metadata were provided uncurated, with the amount varying by source and participant.

One collaborating source in Seattle enrolled patients during active infection and followed them longitudinally through the course of disease. Collaborating institutions collected whole blood in K2EDTA tubes following their own protocols. Collaborator samples were shipped for TCRbeta analysis as frozen whole blood, isolated PBMCs, or DNA extracted from either sample type. V has 6 bases trimmed and J has 4 bases trimmed; junction bases matching no gene number 13. Including cysteine and phenylalanine, the CDR3 has 16 amino acids. Left in the record is the CDR3 DNA by itself, 48 bases read in frame from the first base. As encoded in the germline V gene (reference sequence), CDR1 is LNHNV while CDR2 is YYDKDF. TCRbeta CDR3 regions were amplified from genomic DNA by means of the immunoSEQ Assay, a bias-controlled multiplex PCR. On the authors' methods: Nucleated cell counts per sample were estimated from amplification of reference gene primers within the assay. To quantify the absolute abundance of each unique TCRbeta CDR3 rearrangement, sequence reads were collapsed and filtered. For each sample, productive Simpson clonality was calculated as the square root of Simpson's diversity index over productive rearrangements. TCRdb mirrors the immuneACCESS table, restricted to in-frame sequences. Some clones are absent from its copies; in checked studies, under half trace to an unresolved V gene, and the reason for the others is unknown. That table is the source of V, J and clone size, and D and trimming were worked out from the DNA. For this sample there are 200,000 to 250,000 clones; approximately 78% appear just once. The ten top clones hold 5.2% of the sample.

Specimen: peripheral blood. The source of this sequence is a woman between 70 and 85 years old with COVID-19, enrolled during active disease. This chain joins TRBV15 to TRBJ1-1; 8 middle bases align to TRBD1. The base sequence is TGTGCCACCAGGCGGTCTGGACAGGGCTTGGGCACTGAAGCTTTCTTT. Its protein reads: CATRRSGQGLGTEAFF.